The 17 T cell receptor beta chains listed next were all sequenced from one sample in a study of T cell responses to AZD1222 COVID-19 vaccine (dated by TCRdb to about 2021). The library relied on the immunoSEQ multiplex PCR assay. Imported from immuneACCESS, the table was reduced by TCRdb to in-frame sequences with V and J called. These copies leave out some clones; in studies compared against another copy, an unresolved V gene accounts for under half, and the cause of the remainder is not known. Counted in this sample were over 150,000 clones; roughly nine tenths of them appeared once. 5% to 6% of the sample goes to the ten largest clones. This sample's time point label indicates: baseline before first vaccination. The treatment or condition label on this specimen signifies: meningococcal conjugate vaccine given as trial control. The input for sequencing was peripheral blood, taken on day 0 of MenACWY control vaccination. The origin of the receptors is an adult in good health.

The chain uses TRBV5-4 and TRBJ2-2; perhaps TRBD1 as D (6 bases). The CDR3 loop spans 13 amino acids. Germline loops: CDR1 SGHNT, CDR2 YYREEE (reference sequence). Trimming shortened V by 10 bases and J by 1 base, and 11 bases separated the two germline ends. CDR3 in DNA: TGTGCCGGCTGGGGGCAGAACACCGGGGAGCTGTTTTTT. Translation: CAGWGQNTGELFF.

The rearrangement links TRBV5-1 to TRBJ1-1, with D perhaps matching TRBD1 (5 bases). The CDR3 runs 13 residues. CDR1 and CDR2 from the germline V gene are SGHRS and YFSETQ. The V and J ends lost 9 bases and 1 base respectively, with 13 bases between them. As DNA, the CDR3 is TGCGCCACCCAGACTGGGACGAACACTGAAGCTTTCTTT. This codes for CATQTGTNTEAFF.

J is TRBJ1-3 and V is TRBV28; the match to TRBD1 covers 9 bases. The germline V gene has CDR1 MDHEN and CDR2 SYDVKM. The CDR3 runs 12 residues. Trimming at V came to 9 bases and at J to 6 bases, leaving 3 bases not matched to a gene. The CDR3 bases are TGTGCCAGTCGGACAGGGGCAAACACCATATATTTT. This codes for CASRTGANTIYF.

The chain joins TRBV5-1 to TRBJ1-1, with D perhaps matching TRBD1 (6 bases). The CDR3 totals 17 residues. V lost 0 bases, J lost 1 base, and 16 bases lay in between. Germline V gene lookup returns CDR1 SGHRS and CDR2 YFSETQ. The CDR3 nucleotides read TGCGCCAGCAGCTTGGAGGGGGTGGCGCCCACGAACACTGAAGCTTTCTTT. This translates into CASSLEGVAPTNTEAFF.

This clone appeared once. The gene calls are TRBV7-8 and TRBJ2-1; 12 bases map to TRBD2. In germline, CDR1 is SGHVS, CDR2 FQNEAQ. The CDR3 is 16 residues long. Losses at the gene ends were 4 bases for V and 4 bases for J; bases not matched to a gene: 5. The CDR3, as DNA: TGTGCCAGCAGCTACGGTACTAGCGGGGGGTACAATGAGCAGTTCTTC. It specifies CASSYGTSGGYNEQFF.

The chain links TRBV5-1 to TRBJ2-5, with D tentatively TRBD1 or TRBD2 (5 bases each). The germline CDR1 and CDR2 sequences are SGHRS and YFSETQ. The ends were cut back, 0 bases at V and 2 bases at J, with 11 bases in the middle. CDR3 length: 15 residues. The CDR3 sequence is CASSLVGAEQETQYF. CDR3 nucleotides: TGCGCCAGCAGCTTGGTCGGGGCAGAGCAAGAGACCCAGTACTTC. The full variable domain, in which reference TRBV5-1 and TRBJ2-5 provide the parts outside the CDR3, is KAGVTQTPRYLIKTRGQQVTLSCSPISGHRSVSWYQQTPGQGLQFLFEYFSETQRNKGNFPGRFSGRQFSNSRSEMNVSTLELGDSALYLCASSLVGAEQETQYFGPGTRLLVL.

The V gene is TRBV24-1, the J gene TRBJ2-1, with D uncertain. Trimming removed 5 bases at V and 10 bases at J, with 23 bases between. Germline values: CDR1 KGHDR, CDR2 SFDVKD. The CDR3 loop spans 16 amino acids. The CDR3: CATSGWEFGSFGEQFF. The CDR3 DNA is TGTGCCACCAGTGGATGGGAATTTGGGTCTTTTGGGGAGCAGTTCTTC.

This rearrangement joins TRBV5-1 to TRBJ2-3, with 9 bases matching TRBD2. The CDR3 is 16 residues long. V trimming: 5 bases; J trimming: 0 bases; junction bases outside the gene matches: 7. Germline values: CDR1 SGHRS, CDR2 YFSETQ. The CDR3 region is CASSSVAGASTDTQYF. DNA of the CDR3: TGCGCCAGCAGTTCGGTAGCGGGGGCTAGCACAGATACGCAGTATTTT.

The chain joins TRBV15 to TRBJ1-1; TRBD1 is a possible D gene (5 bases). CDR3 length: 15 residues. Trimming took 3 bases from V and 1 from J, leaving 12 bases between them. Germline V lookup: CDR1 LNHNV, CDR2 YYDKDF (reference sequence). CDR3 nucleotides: TGTGCCACCAGCAGGCGGGACGGGAAGAACACTGAAGCTTTCTTT. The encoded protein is CATSRRDGKNTEAFF.

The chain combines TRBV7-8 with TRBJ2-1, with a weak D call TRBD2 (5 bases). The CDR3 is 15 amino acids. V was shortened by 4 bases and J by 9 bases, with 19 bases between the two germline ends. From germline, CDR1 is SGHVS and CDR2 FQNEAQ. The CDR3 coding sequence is TGTGCCAGCAGCTCCCCGTTAAGCGGTGGAGGTGAGCAGTTCTTC. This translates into CASSSPLSGGGEQFF. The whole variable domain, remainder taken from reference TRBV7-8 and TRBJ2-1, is GAGVSQSPRYKVAKRGQDVALRCDPISGHVSLFWYQQALGQGPEFLTYFQNEAQLDKSGLPSDRFFAERPEGSVSTLKIQRTQQEDSAVYLCASSSPLSGGGEQFFGPGTRLTVL.

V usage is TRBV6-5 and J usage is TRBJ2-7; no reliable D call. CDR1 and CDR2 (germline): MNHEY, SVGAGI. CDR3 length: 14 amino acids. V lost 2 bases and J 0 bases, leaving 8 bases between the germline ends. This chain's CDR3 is CASSYGRSSYEQYF. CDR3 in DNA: TGTGCCAGCAGTTACGGGCGCAGCTCCTACGAGCAGTACTTC.

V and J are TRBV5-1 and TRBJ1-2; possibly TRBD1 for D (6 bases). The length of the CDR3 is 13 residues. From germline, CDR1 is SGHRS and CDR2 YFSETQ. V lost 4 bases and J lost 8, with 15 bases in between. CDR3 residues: CASSQQGVLGYTF. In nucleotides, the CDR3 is TGCGCCAGCAGCCAACAGGGCGTCCTCGGCTACACCTTC.

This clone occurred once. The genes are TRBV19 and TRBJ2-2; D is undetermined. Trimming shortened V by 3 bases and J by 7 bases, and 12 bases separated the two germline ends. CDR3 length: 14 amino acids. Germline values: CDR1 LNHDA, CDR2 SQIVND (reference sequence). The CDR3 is CASSMDGSYGELFF. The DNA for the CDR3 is TGTGCCAGTAGTATGGATGGTTCTTACGGGGAGCTGTTTTTT.

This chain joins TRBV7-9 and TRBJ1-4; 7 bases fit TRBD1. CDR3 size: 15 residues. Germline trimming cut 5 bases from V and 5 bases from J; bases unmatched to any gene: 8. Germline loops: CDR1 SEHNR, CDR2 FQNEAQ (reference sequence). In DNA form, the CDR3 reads TGTGCCAGCAGCCCGGACGAGACAGGGAATGAAAAACTGTTTTTT. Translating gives CASSPDETGNEKLFF.

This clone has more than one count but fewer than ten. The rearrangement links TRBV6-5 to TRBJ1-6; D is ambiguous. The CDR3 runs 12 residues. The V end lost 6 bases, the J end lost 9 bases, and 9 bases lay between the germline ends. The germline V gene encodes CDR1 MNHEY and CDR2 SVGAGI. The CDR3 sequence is CASSEFRSPLHF. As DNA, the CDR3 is TGTGCCAGCAGCGAGTTCCGTTCACCCCTCCACTTT.

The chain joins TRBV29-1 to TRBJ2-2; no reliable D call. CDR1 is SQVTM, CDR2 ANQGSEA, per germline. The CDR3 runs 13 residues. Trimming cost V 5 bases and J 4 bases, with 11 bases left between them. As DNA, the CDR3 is TGCAGCGTTCTCCCCAGGACCACCGGGGAGCTGTTTTTT. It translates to CSVLPRTTGELFF.

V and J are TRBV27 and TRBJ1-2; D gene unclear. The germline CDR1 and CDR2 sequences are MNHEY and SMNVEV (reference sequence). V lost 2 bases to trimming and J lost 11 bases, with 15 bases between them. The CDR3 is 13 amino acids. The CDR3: CASSLGRYGRYTF. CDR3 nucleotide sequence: TGTGCCAGCAGTTTAGGGCGGTACGGACGATACACCTTC.